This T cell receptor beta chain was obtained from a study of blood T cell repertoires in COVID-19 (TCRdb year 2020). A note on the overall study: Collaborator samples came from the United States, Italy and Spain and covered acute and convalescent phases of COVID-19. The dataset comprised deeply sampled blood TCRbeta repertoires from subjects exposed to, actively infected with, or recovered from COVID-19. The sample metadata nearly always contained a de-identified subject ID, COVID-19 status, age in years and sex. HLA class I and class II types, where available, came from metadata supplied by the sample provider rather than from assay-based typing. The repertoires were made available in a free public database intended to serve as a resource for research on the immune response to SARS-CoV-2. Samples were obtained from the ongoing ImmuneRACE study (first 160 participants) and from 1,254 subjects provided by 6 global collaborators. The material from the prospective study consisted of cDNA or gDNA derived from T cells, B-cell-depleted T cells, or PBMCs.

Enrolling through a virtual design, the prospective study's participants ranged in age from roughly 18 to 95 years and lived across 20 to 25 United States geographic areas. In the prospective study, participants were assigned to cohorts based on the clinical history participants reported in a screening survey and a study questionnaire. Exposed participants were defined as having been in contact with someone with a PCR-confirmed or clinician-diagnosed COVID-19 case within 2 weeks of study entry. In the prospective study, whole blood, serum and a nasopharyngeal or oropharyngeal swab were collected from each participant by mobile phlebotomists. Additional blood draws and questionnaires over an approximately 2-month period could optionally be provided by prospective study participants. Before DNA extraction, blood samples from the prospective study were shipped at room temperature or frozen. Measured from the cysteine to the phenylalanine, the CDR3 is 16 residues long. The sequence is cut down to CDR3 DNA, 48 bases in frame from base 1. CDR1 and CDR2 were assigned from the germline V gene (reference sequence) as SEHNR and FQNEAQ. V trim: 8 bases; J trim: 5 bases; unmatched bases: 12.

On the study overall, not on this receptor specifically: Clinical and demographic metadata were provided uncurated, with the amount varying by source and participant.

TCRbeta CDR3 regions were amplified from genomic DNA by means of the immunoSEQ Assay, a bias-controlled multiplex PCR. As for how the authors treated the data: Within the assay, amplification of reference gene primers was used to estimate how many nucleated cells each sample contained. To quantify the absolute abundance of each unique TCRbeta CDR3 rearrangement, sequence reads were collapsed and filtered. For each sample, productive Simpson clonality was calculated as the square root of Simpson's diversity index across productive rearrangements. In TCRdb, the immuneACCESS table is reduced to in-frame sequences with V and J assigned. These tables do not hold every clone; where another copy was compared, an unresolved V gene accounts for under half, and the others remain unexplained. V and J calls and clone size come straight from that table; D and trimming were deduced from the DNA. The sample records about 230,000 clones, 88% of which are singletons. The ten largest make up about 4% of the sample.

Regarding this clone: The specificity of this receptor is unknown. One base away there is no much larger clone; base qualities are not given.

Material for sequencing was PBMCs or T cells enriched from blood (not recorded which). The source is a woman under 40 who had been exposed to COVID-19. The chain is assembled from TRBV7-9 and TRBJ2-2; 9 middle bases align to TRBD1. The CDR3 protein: CASPGWTGVDTGELFF. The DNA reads TGTGCCAGCCCGGGATGGACAGGGGTAGATACCGGGGAGCTGTTTTTT.